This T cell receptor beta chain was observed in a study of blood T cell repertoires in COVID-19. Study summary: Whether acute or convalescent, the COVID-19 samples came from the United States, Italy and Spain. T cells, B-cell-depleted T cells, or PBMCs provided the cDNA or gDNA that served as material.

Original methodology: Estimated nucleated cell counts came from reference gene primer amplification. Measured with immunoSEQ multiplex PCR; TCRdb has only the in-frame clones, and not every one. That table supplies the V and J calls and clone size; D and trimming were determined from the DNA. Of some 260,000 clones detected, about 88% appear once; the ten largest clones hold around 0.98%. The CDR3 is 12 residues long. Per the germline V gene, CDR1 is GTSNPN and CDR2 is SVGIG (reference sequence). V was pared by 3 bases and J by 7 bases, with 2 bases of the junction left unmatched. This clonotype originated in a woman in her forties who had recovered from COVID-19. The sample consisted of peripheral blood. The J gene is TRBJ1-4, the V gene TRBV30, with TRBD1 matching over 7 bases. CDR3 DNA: TGTGCCTGGAGGGCAGGGGGTGAAAAACTGTTTTTT. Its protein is CAWRAGGEKLFF.